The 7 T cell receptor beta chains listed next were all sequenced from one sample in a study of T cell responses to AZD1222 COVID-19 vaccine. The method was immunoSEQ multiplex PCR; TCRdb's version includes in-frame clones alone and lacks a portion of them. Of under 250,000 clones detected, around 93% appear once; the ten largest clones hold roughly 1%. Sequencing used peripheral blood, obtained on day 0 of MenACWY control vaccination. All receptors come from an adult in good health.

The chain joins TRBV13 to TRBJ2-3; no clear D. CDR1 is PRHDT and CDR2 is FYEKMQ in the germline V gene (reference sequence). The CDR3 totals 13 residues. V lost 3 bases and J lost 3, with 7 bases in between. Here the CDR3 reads CASSFPTTDTQYF. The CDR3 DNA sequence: TGTGCCAGCAGCTTCCCAACTACAGATACGCAGTATTTT.

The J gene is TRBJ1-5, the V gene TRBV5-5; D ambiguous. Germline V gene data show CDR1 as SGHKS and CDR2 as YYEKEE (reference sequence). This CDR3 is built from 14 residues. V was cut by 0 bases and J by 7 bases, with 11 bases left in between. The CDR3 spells CASSLEGGQQPQHF. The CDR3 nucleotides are TGTGCCAGCAGCTTGGAGGGCGGGCAGCAGCCCCAGCATTTT.

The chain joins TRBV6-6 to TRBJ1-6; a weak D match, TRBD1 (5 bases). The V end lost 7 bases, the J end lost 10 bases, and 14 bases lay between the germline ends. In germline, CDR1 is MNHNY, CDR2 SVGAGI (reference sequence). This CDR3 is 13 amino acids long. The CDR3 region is CASNPRDGSPLHF. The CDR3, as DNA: TGTGCCAGCAACCCCCGGGACGGCTCACCCCTCCACTTT.

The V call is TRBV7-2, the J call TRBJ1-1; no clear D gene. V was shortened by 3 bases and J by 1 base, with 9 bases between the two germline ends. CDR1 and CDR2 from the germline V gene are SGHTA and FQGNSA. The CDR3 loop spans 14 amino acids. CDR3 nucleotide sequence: TGTGCCAGCAGCTTGGTTGCCGGGAACACTGAAGCTTTCTTT. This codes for CASSLVAGNTEAFF.

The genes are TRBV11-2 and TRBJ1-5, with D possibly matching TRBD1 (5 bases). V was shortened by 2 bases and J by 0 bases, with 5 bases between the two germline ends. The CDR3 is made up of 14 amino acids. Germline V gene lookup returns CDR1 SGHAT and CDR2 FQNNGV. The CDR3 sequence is CASSLQGSNQPQHF. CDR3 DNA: TGTGCCAGCAGCTTACAGGGTAGCAATCAGCCCCAGCATTTT.

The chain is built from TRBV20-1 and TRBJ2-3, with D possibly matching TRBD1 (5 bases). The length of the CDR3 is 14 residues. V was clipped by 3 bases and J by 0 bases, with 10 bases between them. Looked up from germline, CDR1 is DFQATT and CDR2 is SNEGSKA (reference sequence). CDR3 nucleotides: TGCAGTGCTAGTAGACAGACCAGCACAGATACGCAGTATTTT. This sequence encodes CSASRQTSTDTQYF.

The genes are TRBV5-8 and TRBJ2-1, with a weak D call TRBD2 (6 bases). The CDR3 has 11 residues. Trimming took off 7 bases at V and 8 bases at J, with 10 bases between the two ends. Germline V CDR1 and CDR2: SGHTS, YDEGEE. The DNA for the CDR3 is TGTGCCAGCCCTGGCGGGGATGAGCAGTTCTTC. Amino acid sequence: CASPGGDEQFF. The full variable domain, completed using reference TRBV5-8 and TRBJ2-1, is EAGVTQSPTHLIKTRGQQATLRCSPISGHTSVYWYQQALGLGLQFLLWYDEGEERNRGNFPPRFSGRQFPNYSSELNVNALELEDSALYLCASPGGDEQFFGPGTRLTVL.